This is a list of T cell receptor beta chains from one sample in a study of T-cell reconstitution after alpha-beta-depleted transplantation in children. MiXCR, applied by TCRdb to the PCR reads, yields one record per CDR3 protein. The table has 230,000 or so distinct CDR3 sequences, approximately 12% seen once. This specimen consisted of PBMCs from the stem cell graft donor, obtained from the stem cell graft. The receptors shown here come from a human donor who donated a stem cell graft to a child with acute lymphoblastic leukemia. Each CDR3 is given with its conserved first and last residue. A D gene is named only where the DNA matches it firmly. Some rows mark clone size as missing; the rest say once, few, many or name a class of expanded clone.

TGTGCCAGCAGAATCGGCAATCAGCCCCAGCATTTT,CASRIGNQPQHF,TRBV27,many,12,TRBJ1-5,.
TGTGCCAGCAGCTCTGGGACAGCCTACACCTTC,CASSSGTAYTF,TRBV7-2,.,11,TRBJ1-2,TRBD1
TGTGCCAGCAGCTCCGAATACGAGCAGTACTTC,CASSSEYEQYF,TRBV7-8,many,11,TRBJ2-7,.
TGTGCCAGCAGTTTAGCCAACCAGTACGATGAGCAGTTCTTC,CASSLANQYDEQFF,TRBV12-3/TRBV12-4,many,14,TRBJ2-1,.
TGCAGCGTTGAAGATCCAAAACTAGGACACGAGCAGTACTTC,CSVEDPKLGHEQYF,TRBV29-1,many,14,TRBJ2-7,.
TGTGCCTGGGCCCGGAATGAAAAACTGTTTTTT,CAWARNEKLFF,TRBV30,many,11,TRBJ1-4,.
TGCGCCAGCAGCCCTTCGGACGGGAGAAGAGGGCAGTTCTTC,CASSPSDGRRGQFF,TRBV5-1,.,14,TRBJ2-1,.
TGCGCCAGCAGCTCCGACAGGGGGAAAGATACGCAGTATTTT,CASSSDRGKDTQYF,TRBV5-1,many,14,TRBJ2-3,TRBD1
TGTGCCAGCAGCCACAGGTCAGCCTACGAGCAGTACTTC,CASSHRSAYEQYF,TRBV14,many,13,TRBJ2-7,.
TGTGCCAGCAGCCCGAGGACAGACAACGAGCAGTACTTC,CASSPRTDNEQYF,TRBV7-9,few,13,TRBJ2-7,.
TGTGCCATCAGCCCGACAGGCCCCGGGGAGCTGTTTTTT,CAISPTGPGELFF,TRBV10-3,many,13,TRBJ2-2,.
TGTGCCAGCAGCTACGGACTGCTTCACTACGAGCAGTACTTC,CASSYGLLHYEQYF,TRBV7-2,many,14,TRBJ2-7,.
TGTGCCAGCAGCCTCGCCGGCAGTGGAGCTTTCTTT,CASSLAGSGAFF,TRBV7-2,many,12,TRBJ1-1,.
TGCAGCGTTGAGGGGACAGTGGTGGATACGCAGTATTTT,CSVEGTVVDTQYF,TRBV29-1,many,13,TRBJ2-3,TRBD1
TGTGCCAGCAGTCTGGGGGACAGATCTCGGTACTTC,CASSLGDRSRYF,TRBV7-9,many,12,TRBJ2-7,TRBD1
TGTGCCAGCAGCATGGGGGGAAACACCATATATTTT,CASSMGGNTIYF,TRBV7-2,few,12,TRBJ1-3,.
TGTGCCAGCAGTAACAGGGGAATCTCGGAAAAACTGTTTTTT,CASSNRGISEKLFF,TRBV28,.,14,TRBJ1-4,TRBD1
TGTGCCAGCAGCTCGACAGGGGGTAGAGAGACCCAGTACTTC,CASSSTGGRETQYF,TRBV7-9,many,14,TRBJ2-5,TRBD1
TGTGCCAGCAGCATAGCGGGGAGCTCCTACGAGCAGTACTTC,CASSIAGSSYEQYF,TRBV9,.,14,TRBJ2-7,TRBD2
TGCGCCAGCAGCTGGGTCGAGAGGGGGCGAGCGACCCAGTACTTC,CASSWVERGRATQYF,TRBV5-1,few,15,TRBJ2-5,TRBD1
TGTGCCAGCAGCTCGGACAGGCGAGATACGCAGTATTTT,CASSSDRRDTQYF,TRBV7-2,many,13,TRBJ2-3,TRBD1
TGTGCCAGCACTTTTGGCGGGGGGAGAGAGACCCAGTACTTC,CASTFGGGRETQYF,TRBV28,.,14,TRBJ2-5,TRBD2